This T cell receptor (beta chain) was obtained from a study of OX40 agonist ivuxolimab in advanced cancers. Profiled with immunoSEQ multiplex PCR; TCRdb holds only in-frame clones, not every one. Of more than 65,000 clones listed, roughly 90% are singletons. This receptor was identified in an adult with an advanced solid tumor such as melanoma, head and neck, liver or kidney cancer. The sample in question was CD4+ or CD8+ T cells sorted from blood, obtained in a trial of the OX40 agonist ivuxolimab.

CDR3: CASSSPGQGGPLAKNIQYF. As DNA, the CDR3 is TGTGCCAGCAGTTCCCCAGGACAGGGGGGGCCCTTAGCCAAAAACATTCAGTACTTC. The V and J genes are TRBV27 and TRBJ2-4; 10 nucleotides agree with TRBD1. J lost 0 bases, V lost 4 bases, and 12 bases had no gene match. The CDR3 spans 19 residues. Looked up from germline, CDR1 is MNHEY and CDR2 is SMNVEV (reference sequence).